The clone carrying this T cell receptor (beta chain) was detected many times. The CDR3 loop spans 12 amino acids. V gave up 4 bases and J gave up 0 bases, with 4 bases separating them. The germline CDR1 and CDR2 sequences are DFQATT and SNEGSKA (reference sequence). Time point noted: patch test 1, 2 weeks after DPC sensitization. Treatment reported: therapeutic diphenylcyclopropenone sensitization with weekly scalp DPC. The total RNA was obtained from whole blood that was not fractionated. The data are from a study of human T cells and chemical hapten exposure. Study in general: Reading of the patch tests, which applied 0.01% DPC to the upper back, occurred at 6 days. TCR yields per sample varied, mainly owing to small pooled library volume differences.

Library construction involved attaching unique molecular identifiers to individual cDNA molecules, which allowed quantitative, reproducible TCR counting. One entry per CDR3 protein results from TCRdb running MiXCR on the RACE reads. The table lists tens of thousands of distinct CDR3 sequences, about 10% of them singletons, with about 4.2% in the top ten. This chain uses TRBV20-1 with TRBJ1-3; no clear D gene. The clonotype comes from a woman in her forties or fifties with alopecia areata. Some clones in this sample may be carry-over from other donors' samples. The source was whole blood, collected in connection with sensitization to the hapten diphenylcyclopropenone (DPC). The CDR3 sequence is CSAIFSGNTIYF. The CDR3 bases are TGCAGTGCTATATTCTCTGGAAACACCATATATTTT.